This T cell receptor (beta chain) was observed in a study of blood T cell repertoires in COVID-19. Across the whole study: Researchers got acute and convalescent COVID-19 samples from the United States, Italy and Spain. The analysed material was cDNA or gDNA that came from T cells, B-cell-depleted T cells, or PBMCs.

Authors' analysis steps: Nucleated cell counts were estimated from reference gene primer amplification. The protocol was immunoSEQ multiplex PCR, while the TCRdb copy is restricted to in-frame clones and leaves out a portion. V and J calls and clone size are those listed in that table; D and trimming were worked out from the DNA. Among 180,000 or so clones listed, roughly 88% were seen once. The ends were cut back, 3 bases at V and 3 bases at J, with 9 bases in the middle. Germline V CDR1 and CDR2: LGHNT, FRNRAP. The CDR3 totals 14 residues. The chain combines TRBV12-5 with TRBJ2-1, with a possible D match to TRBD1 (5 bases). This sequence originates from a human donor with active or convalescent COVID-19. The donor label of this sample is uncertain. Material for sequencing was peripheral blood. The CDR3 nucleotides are TGTGCTAGTGGTTTCCAAAGGGGCTACAATGAGCAGTTCTTC. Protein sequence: CASGFQRGYNEQFF.